The TCR beta chain under discussion was sequenced for a study of OX40 agonist ivuxolimab in advanced cancers. Background on the study: Patients received intravenous ivuxolimab every 2 weeks at 0.01 to 10 mg/kg. Partial responses were recorded for three patients, including one with hepatocellular carcinoma and two with cutaneous melanoma.

With regard to this clone: What it binds is unknown.

Sequencing was performed with immunoSEQ multiplex PCR; in TCRdb, only in-frame clones are kept and a portion is missing. The sample carries about 33,000 clones, 74% recorded once. This CDR3 region has 14 residues. Trimming stripped 5 bases from V and 0 bases from J, with 9 bases between. Germline CDR1 reads SGHNT; CDR2 reads YENEEA. Study findings and constraints: The study found that CD8+ T cells averaged more expanded clones than CD4+.

Sample: CD4+ or CD8+ T cells sorted from blood, taken in a trial of the OX40 agonist ivuxolimab. This clonotype was sampled from an adult with an advanced solid tumor such as melanoma, head and neck, liver or kidney cancer. The chain links TRBV11-3 to TRBJ2-3; D gene unclear. CDR3 sequence reads: CASSLGRSTDTQYF. CDR3 nucleotide sequence: TGTGCCAGCAGCCTTGGTAGGAGCACAGATACGCAGTATTTT.